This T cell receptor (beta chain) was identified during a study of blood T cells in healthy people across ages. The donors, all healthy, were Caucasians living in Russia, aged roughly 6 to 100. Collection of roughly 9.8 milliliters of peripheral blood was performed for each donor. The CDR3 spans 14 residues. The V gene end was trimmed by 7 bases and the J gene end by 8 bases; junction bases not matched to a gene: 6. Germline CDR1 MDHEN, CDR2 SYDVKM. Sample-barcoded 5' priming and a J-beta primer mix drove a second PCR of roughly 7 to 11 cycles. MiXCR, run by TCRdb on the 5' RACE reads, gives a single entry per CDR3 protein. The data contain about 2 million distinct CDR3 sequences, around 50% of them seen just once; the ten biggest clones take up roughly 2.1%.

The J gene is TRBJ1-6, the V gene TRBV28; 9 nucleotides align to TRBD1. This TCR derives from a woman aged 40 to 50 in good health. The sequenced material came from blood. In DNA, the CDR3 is TGTGCCAGCATACCGGGACAGGGATATTCACCCCTCCACTTT. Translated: CASIPGQGYSPLHF.